A selection of T cell receptor beta chains follows, all from one sample in a study of cytomegalovirus exposure and HLA in healthy donors. Assay: immunoSEQ multiplex PCR; the TCRdb copy retains only in-frame clones and omits some. This table holds some 61,000 clones, 95% to 97% found once. The sequenced sample was PBMCs. These receptors were taken from a woman aged 18-29 years in good health and CMV-seropositive. Each CDR3 is given with its conserved first and last residue. D genes are given only for firm matches. Not every row has a clone size; where given, it reads once, few, many or a size class.

>NA|TRBV30|TRBJ2-1|NA
TGTGCCTGGAGCTTCTACAATGAGCAGTTCTTC
CAWSFYNEQFF
>NA|TRBV29-1|TRBJ2-7|NA
TGCAGCGTTAGGACAGAATCCTACGAGCAGTACTTC
CSVRTESYEQYF
>NA|TRBV7-9|TRBJ2-5|NA
TGTGCCAGCAGCCCCGAGGGTCTGACGGCCCAGTACTTC
CASSPEGLTAQYF
>TRBD1|TRBV7-2|TRBJ2-5|NA
TGTGCCAGCAGCTTAGGACAGGGGGTTTCTGAGACCCAGTACTTC
CASSLGQGVSETQYF
>TRBD1|TRBV30|TRBJ2-5|NA
TGTGCCTGGAGTGCGCGGACAGGGAGAGAGACCCAGTACTTC
CAWSARTGRETQYF
>TRBD2|TRBV11-2|TRBJ2-1|once
TGTGCCAGCAGCCCGGGGGGCTACAATGAGCAGTTCTTC
CASSPGGYNEQFF
>TRBD1|TRBV28|TRBJ2-5|NA
TGTGCCAGCAGTACTTGGACAGGGGGACAAGAGACCCAGTACTTC
CASSTWTGGQETQYF
>TRBD2|TRBV28|TRBJ2-3|NA
TGTGCCAGCAGGTTTAGGGGACTAGCGGGAATCACAGATACGCAGTATTTT
CASRFRGLAGITDTQYF
>TRBD2|TRBV6-1|TRBJ2-7|NA
TGTGCCAGCACCCTACTAGCGGGAGGGTGGTACGAGCAGTACTTC
CASTLLAGGWYEQYF
>NA|TRBV19|TRBJ1-1|NA
TGTGCCAGTAGTATAGATCCACGACATTTTTGGAACACTGAAGCTTTCTTT
CASSIDPRHFWNTEAFF
>TRBD2|TRBV27|TRBJ2-7|NA
TGTGCCAGCAGTCCTAGCGGGAAGCTGTACTTC
CASSPSGKLYF
>NA|TRBV4-1|TRBJ1-3|NA
TGCGCCAGCAGCCCAGGCAGGGCTTTCTCTGGAAACACCATATATTTT
CASSPGRAFSGNTIYF
>NA|TRBV6-1|TRBJ2-5|NA
TGTGCCAGCAGTGAGGTCAGGGGATTCTTGGCCCAGTACTTC
CASSEVRGFLAQYF
>NA|TRBV11-2|TRBJ2-7|NA
TGTGCCAGCAGCTTGTCGGACATGCAGGCGGAGGAGCAGTACTTC
CASSLSDMQAEEQYF
>NA|TRBV7-7|TRBJ2-7|NA
TGTGCTAGCAGCTTAGGGGCAGGGTTGTCCTACGAGCAGTACTTC
CASSLGAGLSYEQYF
>NA|TRBV7-9|TRBJ1-5|NA
TGTGCCAGCAGCTTAACGGGCAATCAGCCCCAGCATTTT
CASSLTGNQPQHF
>NA|TRBV6-1|TRBJ2-7|NA
TGTGCCAGCAGGGAGAACTACGAGCAGTACTTC
CASRENYEQYF
>NA|TRBV28|TRBJ2-1|NA
TGTGCCAGCAGTTTAGGACTACCCAACTCCTACAATGAGCAGTTCTTC
CASSLGLPNSYNEQFF
>TRBD2|TRBV19|TRBJ2-1|NA
TGTGCCAGTAGTATAGTGCCAGCGGGGGACAATGAGCAGTTCTTC
CASSIVPAGDNEQFF
>NA|TRBV19|TRBJ1-2|NA
TGTGCCAGTAGTGTACAGGGCGTACTCTATGGCTACACCTTC
CASSVQGVLYGYTF
>NA|TRBV6-1|TRBJ1-5|NA
TGTGCCAGCAGTGAGTCGGGGACTTATAGCAATCAGCCCCAGCATTTT
CASSESGTYSNQPQHF
>TRBD1|TRBV9|TRBJ1-4|NA
TGTGCCAGCAGCGGTTCGACAGGGGGTAATGAAAAACTGTTTTTT
CASSGSTGGNEKLFF
>NA|TRBV9|TRBJ2-7|NA
TGTGCCAGCAGCGTAGGAGTTGGGGGGAACTACGAGCAGTACTTC
CASSVGVGGNYEQYF
>NA|TRBV5-5|TRBJ1-1|NA
TGTGCCAGCAGTTGGGGGGACACTGAAGCTTTCTTT
CASSWGDTEAFF
>TRBD1|TRBV10-3|TRBJ2-7|NA
TGTGCCACCGCAGATGGGACAGGGGGCGAGCAGTACTTC
CATADGTGGEQYF
>TRBD2|TRBV27|TRBJ2-7|once
TGTGCCAGCAGTTCCCTCCTGACTAGCGGATTCTACGAGCAGTACTTC
CASSSLLTSGFYEQYF
>TRBD2|TRBV6-5|TRBJ2-7|NA
TGTGCCAGCAGTTACGGGACTAGCGGGACGGGCTACGAGCAGTACTTC
CASSYGTSGTGYEQYF
>NA|TRBV12-5|TRBJ1-1|NA
TGTGCTAGTGGTCTCGAGGGTGGTCGGAACACTGAAGCTTTCTTT
CASGLEGGRNTEAFF
>NA|TRBV27|TRBJ2-5|NA
TGTGCCAGCAGTCGCGTCAGGGGAGAGACCCAGTACTTC
CASSRVRGETQYF
>TRBD2|TRBV7-9|TRBJ2-5|NA
TGTGCCAGCAGCTATCTAGCGGGAGGGCCATCTTCCGAAGAGACCCAGTACTTC
CASSYLAGGPSSEETQYF
>TRBD2|TRBV11-2|TRBJ2-1|few
TGTGCCAGCAGCCCTAGGTCAGCGGGGGGCTCCTACAATGAGCAGTTCTTC
CASSPRSAGGSYNEQFF
>TRBD1|TRBV19|TRBJ2-4|NA
TGTGCCAGTAGTATAGCCTGGACCAGGGGGCTTAAAAACATTCAGTACTTC
CASSIAWTRGLKNIQYF
>TRBD1|TRBV7-2|TRBJ1-1|NA
TGTGCCAGCAGCATGGACAGGGTGAACACTGAAGCTTTCTTT
CASSMDRVNTEAFF
>NA|TRBV5-1|TRBJ2-5|NA
TGCGCCAGCAGCTTGGGGGACTGGAACCAAGAGACCCAGTACTTC
CASSLGDWNQETQYF
>NA|TRBV28|TRBJ2-5|NA
TGTGCCAGCAGTTTCGGTGTAGGGGAAGAGACCCAGTACTTC
CASSFGVGEETQYF
>TRBD2|TRBV7-8|TRBJ2-7|NA
TGTGCCAGCAGCACCGAACTAGCGGGGAGCTACGAGCAGTACTTC
CASSTELAGSYEQYF
>TRBD2|TRBV28|TRBJ2-5|NA
TGTGCCAGCAGTTTAATAGCTCCTAGAGCGGGGCAAGAGACCCAGTACTTC
CASSLIAPRAGQETQYF